This record covers a single T cell receptor beta chain. Its cognate antigen is unknown. The entry originates in a study of cytomegalovirus exposure and HLA in healthy donors. Findings and limits, study-wide: Subsequent analysis of the 110 or so validation repertoires found a tendency for first-cohort TCR clusters to co-occur. Among TCR beta chains, those listed as cytomegalovirus-associated numbered about 150. Researchers reported that a few CMV-associated chains were confirmed in vitro as CMV antigen-specific. Reports indicated that the classifier achieved high specificity and sensitivity in diagnosing cytomegalovirus status.

Profiled with immunoSEQ multiplex PCR; TCRdb holds only in-frame clones, not every one. The sample records around 150,000 clones, approximately 86% being singletons. The specimen was PBMCs. The source of this sequence is a woman between 18 and 30 years old in good health and CMV-seronegative.

The CDR3 DNA follows: TGTGCCAGCTCACCGCTAGGACTAGCGGGAGTGAGGTACGAGCAGTACTTC. It yields the protein CASSPLGLAGVRYEQYF. V and J are TRBV18 and TRBJ2-7, with 13 bases matching TRBD2. V dropped 3 bases and J dropped 4; count of bases not matched to a gene: 9. CDR1 KGHSH and CDR2 LQKENI come from the germline V gene. The CDR3 covers 17 residues.